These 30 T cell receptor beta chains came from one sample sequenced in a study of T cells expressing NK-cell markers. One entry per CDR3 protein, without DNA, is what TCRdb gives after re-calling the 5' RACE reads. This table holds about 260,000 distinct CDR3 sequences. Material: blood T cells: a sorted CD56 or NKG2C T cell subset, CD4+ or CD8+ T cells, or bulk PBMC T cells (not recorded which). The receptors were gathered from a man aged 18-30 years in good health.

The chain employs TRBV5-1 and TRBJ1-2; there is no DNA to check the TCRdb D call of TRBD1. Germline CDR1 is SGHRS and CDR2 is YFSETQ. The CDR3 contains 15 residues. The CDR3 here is CASSPGQGDSYGYTF.

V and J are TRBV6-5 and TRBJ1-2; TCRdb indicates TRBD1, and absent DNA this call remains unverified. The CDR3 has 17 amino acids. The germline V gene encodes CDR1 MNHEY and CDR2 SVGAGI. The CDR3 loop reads CASSSNPGTANTFGYTF.

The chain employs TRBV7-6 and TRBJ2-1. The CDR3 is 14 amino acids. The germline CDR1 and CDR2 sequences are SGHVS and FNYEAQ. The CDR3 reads CASSLDPEYNEQFF.

CDR3 in amino acids: CASSVSSMNTGELFF. V usage is TRBV9 and J usage is TRBJ2-2. CDR1 and CDR2 (germline): SGDLS, YYNGEE. CDR3 size: 15 residues. Full variable domain (missing parts from reference TRBV9 and TRBJ2-2): DSGVTQTPKHLITATGQRVTLRCSPRSGDLSVYWYQQSLDQGLQFLIQYYNGEERAKGNILERFSAQQFPDLHSELNLSSLELGDSALYFCASSVSSMNTGELFFGEGSRLTVL.

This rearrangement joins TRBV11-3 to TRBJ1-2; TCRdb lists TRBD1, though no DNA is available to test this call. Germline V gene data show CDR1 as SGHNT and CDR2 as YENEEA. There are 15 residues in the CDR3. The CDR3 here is CASSLDQTADYGYTF.

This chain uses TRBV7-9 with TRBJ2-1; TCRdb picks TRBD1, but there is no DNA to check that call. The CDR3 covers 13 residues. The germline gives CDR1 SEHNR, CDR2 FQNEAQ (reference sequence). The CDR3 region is CASRTGAYNEQFF.

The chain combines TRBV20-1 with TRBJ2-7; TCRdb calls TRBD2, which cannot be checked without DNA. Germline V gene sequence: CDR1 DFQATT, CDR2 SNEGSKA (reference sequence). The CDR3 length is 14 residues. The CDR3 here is CSAPRGSGNSEQYF.

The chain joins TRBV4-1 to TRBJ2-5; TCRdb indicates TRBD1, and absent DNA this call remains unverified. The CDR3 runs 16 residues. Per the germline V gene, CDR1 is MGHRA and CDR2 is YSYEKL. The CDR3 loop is CASSQDLAGQQETQYF.

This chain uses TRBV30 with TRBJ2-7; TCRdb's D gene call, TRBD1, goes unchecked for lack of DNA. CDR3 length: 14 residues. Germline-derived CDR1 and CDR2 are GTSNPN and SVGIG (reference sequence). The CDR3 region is CAWGPGTETYEQYF.

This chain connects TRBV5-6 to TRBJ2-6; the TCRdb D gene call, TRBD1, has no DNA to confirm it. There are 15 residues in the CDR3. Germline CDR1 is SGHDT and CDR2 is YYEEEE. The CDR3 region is CASSTTGTGANVLTF.

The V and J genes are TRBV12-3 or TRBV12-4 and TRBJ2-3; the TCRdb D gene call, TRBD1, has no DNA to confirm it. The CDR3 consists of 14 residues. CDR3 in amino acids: CASIPRDWDDTQYF.

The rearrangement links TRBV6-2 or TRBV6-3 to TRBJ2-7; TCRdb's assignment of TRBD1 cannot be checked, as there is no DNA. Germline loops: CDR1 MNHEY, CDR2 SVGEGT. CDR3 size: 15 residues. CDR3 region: CASSGTGTGVYEQYF.

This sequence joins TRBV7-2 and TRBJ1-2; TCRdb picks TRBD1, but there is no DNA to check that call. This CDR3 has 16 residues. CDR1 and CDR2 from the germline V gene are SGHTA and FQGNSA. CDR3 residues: CASSVSPGQKADGYTF.

CDR3 residues: CASSITGPNTGELFF. The rearrangement links TRBV5-1 to TRBJ2-2. This CDR3 is 15 amino acids long. Germline CDR1 reads SGHRS; CDR2 reads YFSETQ. The full variable domain, in which reference TRBV5-1 and TRBJ2-2 provide the parts outside the CDR3, is KAGVTQTPRYLIKTRGQQVTLSCSPISGHRSVSWYQQTPGQGLQFLFEYFSETQRNKGNFPGRFSGRQFSNSRSEMNVSTLELGDSALYLCASSITGPNTGELFFGEGSRLTVL.

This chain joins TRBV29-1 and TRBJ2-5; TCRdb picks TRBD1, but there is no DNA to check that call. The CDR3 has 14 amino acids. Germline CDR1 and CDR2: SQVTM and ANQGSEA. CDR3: CSVEVTGLGETQYF.

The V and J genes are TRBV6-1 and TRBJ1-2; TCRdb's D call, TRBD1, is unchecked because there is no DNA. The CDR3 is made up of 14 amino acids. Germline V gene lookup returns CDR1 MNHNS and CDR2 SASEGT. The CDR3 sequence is CASSEKGAVYGYTF.

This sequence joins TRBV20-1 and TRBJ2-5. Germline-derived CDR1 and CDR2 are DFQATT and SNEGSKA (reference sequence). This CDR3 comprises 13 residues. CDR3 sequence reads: CSPGALGQETQYF.

CDR3 sequence: CASSVGASYNEQFF. The rearrangement uses TRBV9 and TRBJ2-1; TCRdb names TRBD1, which stays unverified in the absence of DNA. CDR3 length: 14 residues. Germline CDR1 is SGDLS and CDR2 is YYNGEE.

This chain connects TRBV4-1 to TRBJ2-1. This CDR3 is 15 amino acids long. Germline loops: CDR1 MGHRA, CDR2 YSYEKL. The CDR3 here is CASSQDLTAYNEQFF.

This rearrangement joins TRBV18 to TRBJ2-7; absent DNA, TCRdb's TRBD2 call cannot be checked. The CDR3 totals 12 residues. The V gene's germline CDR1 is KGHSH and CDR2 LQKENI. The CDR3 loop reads CASSPGLYEQYF. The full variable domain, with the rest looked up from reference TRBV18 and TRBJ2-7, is NAGVMQNPRHLVRRRGQEARLRCSPMKGHSHVYWYRQLPEEGLKFMVYLQKENIIDESGMPKERFSAEFPKEGPSILRIQQVVRGDSAAYFCASSPGLYEQYFGPGTRLTVT.

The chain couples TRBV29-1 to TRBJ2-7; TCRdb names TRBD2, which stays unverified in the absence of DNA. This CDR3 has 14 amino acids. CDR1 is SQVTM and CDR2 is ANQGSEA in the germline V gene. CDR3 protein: CSVELAGAWYEQYF.

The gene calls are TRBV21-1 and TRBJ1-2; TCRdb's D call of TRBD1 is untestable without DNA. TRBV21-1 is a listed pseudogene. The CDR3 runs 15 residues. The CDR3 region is CASSKLGGLNYGYTF.

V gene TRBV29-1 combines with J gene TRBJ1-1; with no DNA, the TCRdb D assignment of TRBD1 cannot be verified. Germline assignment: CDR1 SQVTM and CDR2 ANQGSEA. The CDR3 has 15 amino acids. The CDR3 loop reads CSFILRDRLGTEAFF.

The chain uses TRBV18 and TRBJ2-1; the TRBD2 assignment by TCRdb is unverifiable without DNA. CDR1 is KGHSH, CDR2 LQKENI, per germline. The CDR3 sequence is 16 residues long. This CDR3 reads CASSPLGLAGVGEQFF.

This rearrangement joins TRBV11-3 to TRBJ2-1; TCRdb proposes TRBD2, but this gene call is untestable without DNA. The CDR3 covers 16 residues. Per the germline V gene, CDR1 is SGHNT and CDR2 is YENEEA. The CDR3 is CASSLGASGRRNEQFF.

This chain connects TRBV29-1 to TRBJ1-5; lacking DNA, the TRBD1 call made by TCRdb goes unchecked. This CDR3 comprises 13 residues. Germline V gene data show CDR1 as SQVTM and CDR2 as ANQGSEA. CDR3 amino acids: CSVWTGRDQPQHF.

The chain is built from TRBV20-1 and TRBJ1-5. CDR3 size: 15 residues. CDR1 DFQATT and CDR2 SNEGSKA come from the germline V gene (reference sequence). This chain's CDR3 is CSARMLGGFNQPQHF.

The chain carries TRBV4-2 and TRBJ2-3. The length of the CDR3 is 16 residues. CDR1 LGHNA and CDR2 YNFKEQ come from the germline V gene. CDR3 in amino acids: CASSHIFAGDTDTQYF.

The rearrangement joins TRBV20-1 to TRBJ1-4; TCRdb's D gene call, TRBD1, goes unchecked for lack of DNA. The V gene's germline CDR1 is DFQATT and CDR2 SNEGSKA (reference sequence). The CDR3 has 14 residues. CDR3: CSAGTGTANEKLFF.

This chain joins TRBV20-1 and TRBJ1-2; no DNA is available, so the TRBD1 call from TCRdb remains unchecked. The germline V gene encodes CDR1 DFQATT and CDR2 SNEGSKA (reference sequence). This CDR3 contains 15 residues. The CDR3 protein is CSAIGRDRANYGYTF.